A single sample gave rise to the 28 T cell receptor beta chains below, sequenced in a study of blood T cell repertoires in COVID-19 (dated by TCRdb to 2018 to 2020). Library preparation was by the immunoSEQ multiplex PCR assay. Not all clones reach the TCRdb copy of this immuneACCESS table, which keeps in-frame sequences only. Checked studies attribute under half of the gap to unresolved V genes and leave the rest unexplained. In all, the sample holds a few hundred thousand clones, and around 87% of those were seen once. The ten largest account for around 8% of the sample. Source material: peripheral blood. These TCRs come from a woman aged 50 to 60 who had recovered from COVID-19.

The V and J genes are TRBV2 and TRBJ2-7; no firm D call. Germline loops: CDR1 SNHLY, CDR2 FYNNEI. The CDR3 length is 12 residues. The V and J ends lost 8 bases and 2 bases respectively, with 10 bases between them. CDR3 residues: CASRLKAYEQYF. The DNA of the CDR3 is TGTGCCAGCCGACTGAAGGCCTACGAGCAGTACTTC.

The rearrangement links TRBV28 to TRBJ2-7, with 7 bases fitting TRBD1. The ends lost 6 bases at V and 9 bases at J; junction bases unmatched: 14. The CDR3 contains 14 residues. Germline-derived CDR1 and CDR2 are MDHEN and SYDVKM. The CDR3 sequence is CASSQTGMISRQYF. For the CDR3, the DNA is TGTGCCAGCAGCCAGACAGGGATGATCTCTCGGCAGTACTTC.

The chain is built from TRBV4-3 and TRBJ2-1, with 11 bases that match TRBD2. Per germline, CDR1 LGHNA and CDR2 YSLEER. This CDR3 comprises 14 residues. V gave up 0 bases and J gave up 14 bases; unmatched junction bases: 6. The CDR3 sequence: CASSQDVAGGFEFF. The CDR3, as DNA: TGCGCCAGCAGCCAAGACGTAGCGGGGGGGTTCGAGTTCTTC.

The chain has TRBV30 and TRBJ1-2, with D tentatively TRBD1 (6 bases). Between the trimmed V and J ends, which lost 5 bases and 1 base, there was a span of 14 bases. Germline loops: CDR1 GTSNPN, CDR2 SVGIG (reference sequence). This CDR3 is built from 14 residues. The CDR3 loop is CAWARDTNNYGYTF. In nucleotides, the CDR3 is TGTGCCTGGGCCCGGGACACCAATAACTATGGCTACACCTTC.

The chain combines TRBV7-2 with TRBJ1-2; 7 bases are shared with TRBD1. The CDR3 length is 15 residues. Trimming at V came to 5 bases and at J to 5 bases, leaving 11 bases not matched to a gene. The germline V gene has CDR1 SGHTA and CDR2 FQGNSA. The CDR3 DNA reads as TGTGCCAGCAGCCCGGGACAGTCCGTTGGTTATGGCTACACCTTC. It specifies CASSPGQSVGYGYTF.

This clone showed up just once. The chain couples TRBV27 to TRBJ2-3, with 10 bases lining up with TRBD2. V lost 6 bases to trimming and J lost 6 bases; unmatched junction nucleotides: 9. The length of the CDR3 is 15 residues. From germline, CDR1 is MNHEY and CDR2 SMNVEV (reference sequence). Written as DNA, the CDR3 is TGTGCCAGCAGACCCGAGCGGGAGGGCCTGGATACGCAGTATTTT. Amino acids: CASRPEREGLDTQYF.

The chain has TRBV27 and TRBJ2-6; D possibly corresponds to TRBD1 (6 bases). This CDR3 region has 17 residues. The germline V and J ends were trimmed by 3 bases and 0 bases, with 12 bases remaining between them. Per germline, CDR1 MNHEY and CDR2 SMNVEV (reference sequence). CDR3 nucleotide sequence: TGTGCCAGCAGTTTCAGGGGCGCAACCTCTGGGGCCAACGTCCTGACTTTC. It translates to CASSFRGATSGANVLTF.

The CDR3 region has the DNA TGTGCCAGCAGTCCGCCGGAGAGGGGGCGGACTGAAGCTTTCTTT. The encoded protein is CASSPPERGRTEAFF. This chain links TRBV28 with TRBJ1-1; 7 bases are shared with TRBD1. The germline CDR1 and CDR2 sequences are MDHEN and SYDVKM. The CDR3 spans 15 residues. V lost 5 bases, J lost 5 bases, and 11 bases stayed unmatched.

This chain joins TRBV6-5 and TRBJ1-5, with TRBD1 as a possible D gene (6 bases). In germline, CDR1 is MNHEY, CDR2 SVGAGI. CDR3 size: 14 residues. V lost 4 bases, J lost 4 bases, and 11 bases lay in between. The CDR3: CASSSRQVNQPQHF. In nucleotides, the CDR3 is TGTGCCAGCAGTTCCCGACAGGTAAATCAGCCCCAGCATTTT.

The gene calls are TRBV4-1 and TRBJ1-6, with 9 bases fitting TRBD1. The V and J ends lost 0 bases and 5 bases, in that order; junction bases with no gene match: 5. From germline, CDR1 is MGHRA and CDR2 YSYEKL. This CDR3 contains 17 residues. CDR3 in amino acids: CASSQDGGTGNNSPLHF. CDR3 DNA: TGCGCCAGCAGCCAAGATGGAGGGACAGGGAATAATTCACCCCTCCACTTT.

CDR3 sequence (DNA): TGTGCCAGCGACAGAGAGAATCTCTACGAGCAGTACTTC. Translated, it gives CASDRENLYEQYF. This chain connects TRBV6-5 to TRBJ2-7, with D possibly being TRBD1 (5 bases). The CDR3 extends over 13 amino acids. With 8 bases removed from V and 3 bases from J, the gap between germline ends came to 14 bases. Germline V lookup: CDR1 MNHEY, CDR2 SVGAGI.

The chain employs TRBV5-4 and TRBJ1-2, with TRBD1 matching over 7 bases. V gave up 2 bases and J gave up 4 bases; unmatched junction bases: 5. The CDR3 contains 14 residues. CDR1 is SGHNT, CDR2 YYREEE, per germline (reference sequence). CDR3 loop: CASSFQGGGYGYTF. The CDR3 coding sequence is TGTGCCAGCAGCTTTCAGGGGGGTGGCTATGGCTACACCTTC.

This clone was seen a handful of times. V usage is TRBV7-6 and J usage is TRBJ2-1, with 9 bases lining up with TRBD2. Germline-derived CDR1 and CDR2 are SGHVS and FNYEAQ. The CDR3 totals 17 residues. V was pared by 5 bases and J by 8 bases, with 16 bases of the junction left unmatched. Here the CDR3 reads CASSRNSGRRSGDEQFF. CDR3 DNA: TGTGCCAGCAGCCGTAATAGCGGGAGACGTTCTGGGGATGAGCAGTTCTTC.

The CDR3 sequence is CASSLAEGAQYF. Written as DNA, the CDR3 is TGTGCCAGCAGCTTGGCCGAGGGAGCGCAGTACTTC. The chain links TRBV5-6 to TRBJ2-7, with D perhaps matching TRBD2 (5 bases). V was clipped by 0 bases and J by 9 bases, with 10 bases between them. The CDR3 is made up of 12 amino acids. Germline CDR1 reads SGHDT; CDR2 reads YYEEEE.

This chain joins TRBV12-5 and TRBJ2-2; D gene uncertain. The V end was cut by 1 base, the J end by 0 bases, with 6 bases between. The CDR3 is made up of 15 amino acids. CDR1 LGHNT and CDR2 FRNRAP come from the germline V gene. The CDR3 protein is CASGLGQTNTGELFF. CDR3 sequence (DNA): TGTGCTAGTGGTTTGGGGCAGACGAACACCGGGGAGCTGTTTTTT.

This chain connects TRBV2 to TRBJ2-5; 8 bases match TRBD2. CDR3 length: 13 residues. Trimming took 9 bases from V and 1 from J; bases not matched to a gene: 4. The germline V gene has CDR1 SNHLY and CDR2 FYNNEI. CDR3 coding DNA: TGTGCCAGTAGCGGGGTATCCCAAGAGACCCAGTACTTC. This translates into CASSGVSQETQYF.

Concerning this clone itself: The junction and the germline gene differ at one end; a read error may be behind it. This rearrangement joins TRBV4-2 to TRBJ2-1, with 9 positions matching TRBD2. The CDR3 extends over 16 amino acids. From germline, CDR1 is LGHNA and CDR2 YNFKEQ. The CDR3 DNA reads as TGTGCCAGCAGCCAGGTGTCTAGCGGGATCTACGATGAGCAGTTCTTC. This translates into CASSQVSSGIYDEQFF.

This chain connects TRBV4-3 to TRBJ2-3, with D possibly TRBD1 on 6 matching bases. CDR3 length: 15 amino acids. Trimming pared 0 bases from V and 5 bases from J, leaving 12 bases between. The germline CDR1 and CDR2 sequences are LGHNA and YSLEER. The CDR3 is CASSQEGTRQDTQYF. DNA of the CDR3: TGCGCCAGCAGCCAAGAGGGGACACGGCAAGATACGCAGTATTTT.

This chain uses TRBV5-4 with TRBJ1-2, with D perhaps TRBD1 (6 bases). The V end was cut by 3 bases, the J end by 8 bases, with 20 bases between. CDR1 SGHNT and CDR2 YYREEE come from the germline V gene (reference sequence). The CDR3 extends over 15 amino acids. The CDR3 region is CASSSASQGLGGYTF. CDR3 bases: TGTGCCAGCAGCTCCGCCTCGCAGGGGCTGGGGGGCTACACCTTC.

CDR3 in amino acids: CASSQGEGAGANVLTF. In nucleotides, the CDR3 is TGTGCCAGCAGCCAAGGGGAAGGGGCTGGGGCCAACGTCCTGACTTTC. V gene TRBV9 combines with J gene TRBJ2-6, with a tentative D call TRBD1 (5 bases). Deletions cut 4 bases from V and 2 bases from J, with 13 bases between. CDR1 is SGDLS, CDR2 YYNGEE, per germline. This CDR3 comprises 16 residues.

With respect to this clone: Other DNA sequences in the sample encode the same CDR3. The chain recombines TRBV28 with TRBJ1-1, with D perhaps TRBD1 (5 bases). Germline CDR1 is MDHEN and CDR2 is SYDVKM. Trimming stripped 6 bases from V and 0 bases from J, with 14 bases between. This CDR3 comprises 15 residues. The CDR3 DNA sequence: TGTGCCAGCAGCCTGGGGGGTGGGGTGAACACTGAAGCTTTCTTT. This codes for CASSLGGGVNTEAFF.

This CDR3 reads CASSTTPMNTEAFF. CDR3 nucleotides: TGTGCCAGCTCAACCACACCCATGAACACTGAAGCTTTCTTT. The chain links TRBV18 to TRBJ1-1; D is uncertain. The CDR3 runs to 14 residues. The ends were cut back, 5 bases at V and 0 bases at J, with 10 bases in the middle. Germline values: CDR1 KGHSH, CDR2 LQKENI.

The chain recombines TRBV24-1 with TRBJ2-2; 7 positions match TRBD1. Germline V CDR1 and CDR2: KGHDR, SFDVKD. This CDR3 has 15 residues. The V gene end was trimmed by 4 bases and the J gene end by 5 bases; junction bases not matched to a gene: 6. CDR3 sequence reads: CATSDDRVWTGELFF. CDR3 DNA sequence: TGTGCCACCAGTGACGACAGGGTATGGACCGGGGAGCTGTTTTTT.

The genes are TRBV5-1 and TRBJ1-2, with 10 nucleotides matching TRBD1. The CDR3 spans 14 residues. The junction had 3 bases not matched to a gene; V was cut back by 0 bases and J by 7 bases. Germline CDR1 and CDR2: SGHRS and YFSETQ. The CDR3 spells CASSLGQGAVGYTF. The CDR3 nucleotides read TGCGCCAGCAGCTTGGGACAGGGGGCGGTTGGCTACACCTTC.

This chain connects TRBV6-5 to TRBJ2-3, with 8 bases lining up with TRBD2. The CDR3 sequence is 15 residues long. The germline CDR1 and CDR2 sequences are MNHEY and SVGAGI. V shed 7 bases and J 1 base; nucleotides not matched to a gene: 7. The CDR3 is CASTRAGDRTDTQYF. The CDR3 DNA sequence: TGTGCCAGCACCCGAGCGGGGGATCGCACAGATACGCAGTATTTT.

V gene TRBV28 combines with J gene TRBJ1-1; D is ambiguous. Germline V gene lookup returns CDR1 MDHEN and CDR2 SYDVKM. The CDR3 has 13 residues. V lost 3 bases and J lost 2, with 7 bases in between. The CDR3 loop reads CASSFRGNTEAFF. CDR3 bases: TGTGCCAGCAGTTTCCGGGGTAACACTGAAGCTTTCTTT.

CDR3 in amino acids: CASSIIGQAEVRGYTF. CDR3 nucleotide sequence: TGTGCCAGTAGTATAATTGGGCAAGCGGAGGTTCGTGGCTACACCTTC. The genes are TRBV19 and TRBJ1-2; D gene uncertain. The CDR3 length is 16 residues. V lost 2 bases and J 7 bases, leaving 20 bases between the germline ends. Germline V gene data show CDR1 as LNHDA and CDR2 as SQIVND (reference sequence).

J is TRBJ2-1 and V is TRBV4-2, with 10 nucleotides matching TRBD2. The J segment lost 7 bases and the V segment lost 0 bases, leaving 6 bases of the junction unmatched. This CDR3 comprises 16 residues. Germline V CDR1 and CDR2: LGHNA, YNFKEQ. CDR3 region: CASSQEPSGRANEQFF. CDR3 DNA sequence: TGTGCCAGCAGCCAAGAGCCTAGCGGGAGAGCAAATGAGCAGTTCTTC.